The next 14 T cell receptor beta chains were all read from a single sample in a study of early T cells in non-severe SARS-CoV-2 infection. TCRdb re-called the 5' RACE reads with MiXCR, one entry per CDR3 protein. The profile covers 40,000 to 55,000 distinct CDR3 sequences, with more than 6.5% appearing a single time and roughly 8% taken by the ten largest. Sequencing was done on a sample of whole blood. Receptors originate from an adult who was a healthcare worker with PCR-confirmed SARS-CoV-2 infection or an uninfected control (not recorded which).

This clonotype has just a few counts. This rearrangement joins TRBV23-1 to TRBJ1-5; no firm D call. TRBV23-1 is labeled an ORF, and its function is uncertain. V was trimmed by 2 bases and J by 5 bases, leaving 10 bases between them. The CDR3 totals 14 residues. The CDR3 DNA is TGCGCCAGCAGTCAAGTAGGACCTGATCAGCCCCAGCATTTT. Protein sequence: CASSQVGPDQPQHF.

This rearrangement joins TRBV9 to TRBJ1-6, with D unresolved. V lost 7 bases and J 6 bases, leaving 17 bases between the germline ends. Germline values: CDR1 SGDLS, CDR2 YYNGEE. The CDR3 loop spans 15 amino acids. This CDR3 is CASAPVAHFNSPLHF. DNA for the CDR3: TGTGCCAGCGCTCCAGTCGCACACTTTAATTCACCCCTCCACTTT.

This clonotype occurred a few times. The genes are TRBV12-3 or TRBV12-4 and TRBJ2-3; 11 bases fit TRBD2. The CDR3 totals 15 residues. V lost 6 bases and J lost 6; bases outside the gene matches: 8. For the CDR3, the DNA is TGTGCCAGCAGGTGGGGACTAGCGGCTGTTGATACGCAGTATTTT. The encoded protein is CASRWGLAAVDTQYF.

This clonotype was found once. The chain combines TRBV29-1 with TRBJ2-3; TRBD2 is a possible D gene (7 bases). The germline gives CDR1 SQVTM, CDR2 ANQGSEA. Deletions cut 6 bases from V and 0 bases from J, with 10 bases between. The CDR3 contains 13 residues. The CDR3: CSVEGGSTDTQYF. In DNA, the CDR3 is TGCAGCGTCGAGGGGGGGAGCACAGATACGCAGTATTTT.

This clonotype has at least ten counts. The V call is TRBV5-4, the J call TRBJ2-3; TRBD2 agrees at 7 bases. CDR1 and CDR2 from the germline V gene are SGHNT and YYREEE (reference sequence). CDR3 size: 16 residues. After removal of 4 bases from V and 2 bases from J, the junction contained 10 bases not matched to a gene. CDR3 sequence (DNA): TGTGCCAGCAGCCCTTCAGCTAGCGGCTACACAGATACGCAGTATTTT. Residues: CASSPSASGYTDTQYF.

The CDR3 here is CASSMDGEMHEQFF. DNA for the CDR3: TGTGCCAGTAGTATGGATGGGGAGATGCATGAGCAGTTCTTC. The chain links TRBV19 to TRBJ2-1; tentative D call: TRBD2 (5 bases). The germline V gene encodes CDR1 LNHDA and CDR2 SQIVND (reference sequence). The CDR3 runs to 14 residues. Trimming removed 3 bases at V and 8 bases at J, with 14 bases between.

This clonotype was observed a few times. This chain uses TRBV7-9 with TRBJ1-6, with D unresolved. CDR1 SEHNR and CDR2 FQNEAQ come from the germline V gene (reference sequence). Trimming pared 4 bases from V and 8 bases from J, leaving 18 bases between. The CDR3 length is 16 residues. Here the CDR3 reads CASSSAGAQLDSPLHF. As DNA, the CDR3 is TGTGCCAGCAGCTCCGCGGGAGCCCAATTGGATTCACCCCTCCACTTT.

The chain joins TRBV5-6 to TRBJ2-3, with TRBD2 matching over 7 bases. The germline V gene has CDR1 SGHDT and CDR2 YYEEEE. V lost 3 bases and J lost 6; bases outside the gene matches: 4. CDR3 length equals 13 residues. In DNA, the CDR3 is TGTGCCAGCAGCTCGGCAGCGGGGGATACGCAGTATTTT. Its translation is CASSSAAGDTQYF.

The J gene is TRBJ2-7, the V gene TRBV28; 16 bases map to TRBD2. The V segment lost 4 bases and the J segment 7 bases; nucleotides outside the gene matches: 7. The CDR3 sequence is 16 residues long. Germline V gives CDR1 MDHEN, CDR2 SYDVKM. CDR3 sequence: CASSSGTSGGAWEQYF. DNA of the CDR3: TGTGCCAGCAGTTCGGGGACTAGCGGGGGGGCATGGGAGCAGTACTTC.

This clonotype was counted ten times or more. The chain combines TRBV4-3 with TRBJ1-1; 9 bases match TRBD1. This CDR3 is 14 amino acids long. The V segment lost 3 bases and the J segment 3 bases; nucleotides outside the gene matches: 2. CDR1 and CDR2 (germline): LGHNA, YSLEER. The CDR3 region is CASSHTGGYTEAFF. CDR3 bases: TGCGCCAGCAGCCACACAGGGGGCTACACTGAAGCTTTCTTT.

This clonotype was seen ten or more times. The CDR3 reads CASSQLGQTNTEAFF. DNA for the CDR3: TGCGCCAGCAGCCAATTAGGACAGACCAACACTGAAGCTTTCTTT. The chain employs TRBV4-3 and TRBJ1-1, with D tentatively TRBD1 (6 bases). V lost 2 bases and J 2 bases, leaving 12 bases between the germline ends. Per germline, CDR1 LGHNA and CDR2 YSLEER. This CDR3 comprises 15 residues.

This clonotype was found a few times. The chain recombines TRBV7-2 with TRBJ2-3, with D uncertain. The V gene's germline CDR1 is SGHTA and CDR2 FQGNSA. CDR3 length: 15 amino acids. V was cut by 2 bases and J by 1 base, with 10 bases left in between. In nucleotides, the CDR3 is TGTGCCAGCAGCTTACTGGTGACGGGCACAGATACGCAGTATTTT. Its translation: CASSLLVTGTDTQYF.

This clonotype was counted a few times. The chain has TRBV6-1 and TRBJ2-2, with a weak D call TRBD2 (6 bases). CDR1 is MNHNS, CDR2 SASEGT, per germline. The CDR3 spans 14 residues. V lost 9 bases and J lost 4, with 15 bases in between. Here the CDR3 reads CASSGTPATGELFF. The CDR3 DNA follows: TGTGCCAGTAGCGGAACTCCAGCCACCGGGGAGCTGTTTTTT.

This clonotype was detected many times. V gene TRBV5-4 combines with J gene TRBJ2-7, with 9 bases matching TRBD2. V was pared by 5 bases and J by 2 bases, with 11 bases of the junction left unmatched. The CDR3 is made up of 16 amino acids. The V gene's germline CDR1 is SGHNT and CDR2 YYREEE (reference sequence). CDR3: CASSFYTGTSPYEQYF. The DNA for the CDR3 is TGTGCCAGCAGTTTCTACACCGGGACTAGCCCCTACGAGCAGTACTTC.